This T cell receptor (beta chain) originates from a study of blood T cell repertoires in COVID-19. Background on the study: T cells, B-cell-depleted T cells, or PBMCs provided the cDNA or gDNA that served as material.

V dropped 1 base and J dropped 9 bases, with 13 bases sitting between them. Germline V gene lookup returns CDR1 GTSNPN and CDR2 SVGIG (reference sequence). The length of the CDR3 is 13 residues. Everyone who took part was 18 to 89 years old, and they came from 20 to 25 US areas. Original processing notes: Amplification from reference gene primers served as the basis for estimated nucleated cell counts. Data came from immunoSEQ multiplex PCR; TCRdb stores just in-frame clones and leaves some out. V, J and clone size reflect that table, while D and trimming were determined from the DNA. The sample has 250,000 to 350,000 clones, roughly 90% seen once.

The chain recombines TRBV30 with TRBJ1-5; D ambiguous. Sequencing was carried out using PBMCs or T cells enriched from blood (not recorded which). The origin of this receptor is a woman in her thirties who had recovered from COVID-19. The CDR3 coding sequence is TGTGCCTGGAGTGACAGCGGACTGCTGCCCCAGCATTTT. Amino acid sequence: CAWSDSGLLPQHF.